This T cell receptor (beta chain) is drawn from a study of beta chain features in type 1 diabetes. About the research overall: All samples combined gave roughly 100 million sorted cells for examination.

In its sample, this clone was seen a few times. Its specificity is not known. Expressed TCRB transcripts were sequenced, since all the RNA that had been isolated was reverse transcribed. Mean read depth for naive, central memory and regulatory T cell samples was about 3.4 million reads. Sequenced by immunoSEQ multiplex PCR; TCRdb stores in-frame clones only, minus some. The sample lists 250,000 or so clones, roughly 14% occurring once. General study points: TCRB CDR3 length was moderately but significantly reduced in all four CD4+ subsets of Type 1 diabetes patients. PCR could preferentially amplify shorter templates, alike in patients and controls. It was among patients, rather than healthy donors, that naive, central memory and Treg TCRB repertoires appeared more similar.

The sequencing sample was made of naive CD4+ T cells from blood. The sequence was obtained from a man aged 30-40 years with type 1 diabetes.

The CDR3 DNA reads as TGTGCCAGCAGTTTCCTCCAGACAGCCAACAATGAGCAGTTCTTC. Protein product: CASSFLQTANNEQFF. This sequence joins TRBV27 and TRBJ2-1; D perhaps matches TRBD1 (5 bases). The CDR3 is made up of 15 amino acids. V shed 3 bases and J shed 5 bases, with 14 bases lying between them. From germline, CDR1 is MNHEY and CDR2 SMNVEV (reference sequence).